The sequence of this T cell receptor (beta chain) was determined in a study of blood T cell repertoires in COVID-19. Study-level background: COVID-19 samples collected from the United States, Italy and Spain covered acute and convalescent phases. In each case, the material was cDNA or gDNA derived from T cells, B-cell-depleted T cells, or PBMCs.

There are 15 residues in the CDR3. Germline V gene sequence: CDR1 SQVTM, CDR2 ANQGSEA. V lost 4 bases and J lost 5; bases outside the gene matches: 4. Authors' processing steps: Researchers report that nucleated cell counts were estimated from reference gene primer amplification. TCRdb keeps only in-frame clones here, not all; method: immunoSEQ multiplex PCR. V and J calls and clone size are as listed in that table; D and trimming were resolved from the DNA. The top ten clones hold less than 2.5% of a sample with about 120,000 clones, just under 90% of them seen once. The sample was peripheral blood. The rearrangement uses TRBV29-1 and TRBJ2-2; 13 nucleotides agree with TRBD2. This clonotype was obtained from a woman in her fifties or sixties with acute or convalescent COVID-19. In DNA, the CDR3 is TGCAGCGTTGGGACTAGCGGGAGTTGGACCGGGGAGCTGTTTTTT. Translating gives CSVGTSGSWTGELFF.